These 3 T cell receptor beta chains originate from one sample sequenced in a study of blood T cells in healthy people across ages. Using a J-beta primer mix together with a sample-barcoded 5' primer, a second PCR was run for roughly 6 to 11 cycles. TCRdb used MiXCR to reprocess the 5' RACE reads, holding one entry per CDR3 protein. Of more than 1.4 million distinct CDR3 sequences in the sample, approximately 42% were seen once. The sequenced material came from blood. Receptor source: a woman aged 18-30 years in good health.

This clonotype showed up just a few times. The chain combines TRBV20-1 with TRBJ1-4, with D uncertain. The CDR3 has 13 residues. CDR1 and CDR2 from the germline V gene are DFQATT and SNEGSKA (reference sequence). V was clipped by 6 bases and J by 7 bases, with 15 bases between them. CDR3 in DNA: TGCAGTGCCGCTCAGATCGGGGTTGAAAAACTGTTTTTT. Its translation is CSAAQIGVEKLFF.

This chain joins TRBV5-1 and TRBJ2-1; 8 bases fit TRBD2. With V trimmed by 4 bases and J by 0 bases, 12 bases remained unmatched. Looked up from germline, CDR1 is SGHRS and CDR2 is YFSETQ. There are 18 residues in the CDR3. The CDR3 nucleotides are TGCGCCAGCAGCCTGAGGTTGGCGGGGGGACACTCCTACAATGAGCAGTTCTTC. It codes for CASSLRLAGGHSYNEQFF.

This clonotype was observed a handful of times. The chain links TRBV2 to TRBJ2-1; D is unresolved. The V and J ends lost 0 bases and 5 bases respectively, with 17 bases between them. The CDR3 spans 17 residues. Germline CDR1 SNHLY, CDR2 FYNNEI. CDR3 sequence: CASSEALRPPRDNEQFF. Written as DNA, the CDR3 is TGTGCCAGCAGTGAAGCGCTTCGGCCCCCTCGGGACAATGAGCAGTTCTTC.